The rows below give T cell receptor beta chains drawn from one sample of a study of control samples from healthy donors and cancer patients. The method was immunoSEQ multiplex PCR; TCRdb's version includes in-frame clones alone and lacks a portion of them. The table shows some 150,000 clones, with nearly 95% occurring only once. The sequenced sample was blood. These receptors all come from a man aged 50-59 years in good health. CDR3s include the opening cysteine and the closing phenylalanine or tryptophan. A D gene is named only where the DNA matches it firmly. Expanded clones are given a class, and other clones once, few, many or no size at all.

clone_size j_call d_call cdr3_length v_call cdr3_aa cdr3_nt
. TRBJ1-4 TRBD1 15 TRBV9 CASSGGQGLNEKLFF TGTGCCAGCAGCGGGGGACAGGGACTTAATGAAAAACTGTTTTTT
. TRBJ1-4 . 10 TRBV2 CASGNEKLFF TGTGCCAGCGGGAATGAAAAACTGTTTTTT
. TRBJ2-7 . 14 TRBV28 CASSRREFAYEQYF TGTGCCAGCAGCCGCAGGGAGTTCGCCTACGAGCAGTACTTC
. TRBJ2-3 . 14 TRBV7-2 CASSPTRVTDTQYF TGTGCCAGCAGCCCGACGCGGGTCACAGATACGCAGTATTTT
. TRBJ2-1 . 17 TRBV5-1 CASGVRGPRSSYNEQFF TGCGCCAGCGGGGTCAGGGGTCCTCGGAGCTCCTACAATGAGCAGTTCTTC
. TRBJ1-1 TRBD1 15 TRBV24-1 CATSGNRGRGTEAFF TGTGCCACCAGTGGAAATAGGGGGCGCGGCACTGAAGCTTTCTTT
once TRBJ2-6 . 15 TRBV10-3 CAISGQSSGANVLTF TGTGCCATCAGTGGGCAGAGCTCTGGGGCCAACGTCCTGACTTTC
. TRBJ2-1 TRBD1 16 TRBV18 CASSPTGTGAYYEQFF TGTGCCAGCTCACCGACCGGGACAGGGGCGTACTATGAGCAGTTCTTC
. TRBJ2-2 . 14 TRBV30 CAWSGRDTTGELFF TGTGCCTGGAGTGGTAGGGACACAACCGGGGAGCTGTTTTTT
. TRBJ2-2 . 13 TRBV10-1 CASNRAGTGELFF TGCGCCAGCAACAGGGCGGGCACCGGGGAGCTGTTTTTT
. TRBJ2-1 TRBD2 16 TRBV5-1 CASSLASGSHYNEQFF TGCGCCAGCAGCTTGGCTAGCGGGAGTCACTACAATGAGCAGTTCTTC
. TRBJ1-6 TRBD1 17 TRBV7-7 CASSLETGATLYSPLHF TGTGCTAGCAGCTTAGAGACAGGGGCAACTTTGTATTCACCCCTCCACTTT
. TRBJ1-4 . 14 TRBV30 CAWSQDSSSPKLFF TGTGCCTGGAGTCAAGACAGTTCGAGCCCAAAACTGTTTTTT
. TRBJ1-3 TRBD1 17 TRBV18 CASSPGQGQRAGNTIYF TGTGCCAGCTCACCTGGACAGGGCCAAAGGGCTGGAAACACCATATATTTT
. TRBJ1-6 . 15 TRBV19 CASSIFGNINSPLHF TGTGCCAGTAGTATATTTGGAAACATTAATTCACCCCTCCACTTT
few TRBJ2-7 TRBD2 14 TRBV27 CASRGLAGNYEQYF TGTGCCAGCCGAGGACTAGCGGGAAACTACGAGCAGTACTTC
. TRBJ1-5 TRBD1 15 TRBV3-1/TRBV3-2 CASSQVKGANQPQHF TGTGCCAGCAGCCAAGTGAAGGGGGCCAATCAGCCCCAGCATTTT
. TRBJ1-2 TRBD1 15 TRBV24-1 CATSDNRGNNYGYTF TGTGCCACCAGTGATAACAGGGGTAATAACTATGGCTACACCTTC
. TRBJ2-5 TRBD1 13 TRBV6-5 CASRDRVRETQYF TGTGCCAGCAGGGACAGGGTACGGGAGACCCAGTACTTC
once TRBJ1-2 . 13 TRBV27 CASSSPGRDIYTF TGTGCCAGCAGTTCACCGGGGCGGGATATCTACACCTTC
. TRBJ1-1 . 14 TRBV27 CASRTIQEATEAFF TGTGCCAGCAGGACGATCCAGGAGGCCACTGAAGCTTTCTTT
. TRBJ2-3 . 13 TRBV7-8 CASSLGALWTQYF TGTGCCAGCAGCTTGGGGGCCCTGTGGACGCAGTATTTT
. TRBJ2-7 . 13 TRBV6-5 CASSYRFSYEQYF TGTGCCAGCAGTTACAGATTCTCCTACGAGCAGTACTTC
. TRBJ2-5 . 15 TRBV7-7 CASSLGRTYQETQYF TGTGCTAGCAGCTTAGGGCGGACGTACCAAGAGACCCAGTACTTC
. TRBJ2-2 . 15 TRBV5-1 CASSLNVIGTGELFF TGCGCCAGCAGCTTGAATGTAATCGGCACCGGGGAGCTGTTTTTT
. TRBJ2-7 . 12 TRBV3-1/TRBV3-2 CASSDFPSEQYF TGTGCCAGCAGCGACTTTCCGAGTGAGCAGTACTTC
. TRBJ1-5 . 14 TRBV30 CAWSVGSSNQPQHF TGTGCCTGGAGTGTGGGCAGTTCGAATCAGCCCCAGCATTTT
. TRBJ1-2 . 13 TRBV5-4 CASSLRSNYGYTF TGTGCCAGCAGCTTGAGATCTAACTATGGCTACACCTTC
. TRBJ1-2 . 12 TRBV19 CASSADSYGYTF TGTGCCAGTAGTGCTGACAGCTATGGCTACACCTTC
. TRBJ1-3 . 16 TRBV28 CASSRGGTTSGNTIYF TGTGCCAGCAGCCGAGGTGGGACAACCTCTGGAAACACCATATATTTT
. TRBJ1-1 TRBD1 17 TRBV3-1/TRBV3-2 CASSPLGQSLAGTEAFF TGTGCCAGCAGCCCTCTGGGACAGTCATTAGCGGGGACTGAAGCTTTCTTT
. TRBJ2-2 TRBD1 15 TRBV9 CASSIRQGTTGELFF TGTGCCAGCAGCATAAGACAGGGGACCACCGGGGAGCTGTTTTTT
. TRBJ2-3 . 17 TRBV4-1 CASSSKNLATSTDTQYF TGCGCCAGCAGCTCCAAGAATCTGGCTACCAGCACAGATACGCAGTATTTT
once TRBJ1-2 . 13 TRBV3-1/TRBV3-2 CASSQGSNYGYTF TGTGCCAGCAGCCAAGGGTCTAACTATGGCTACACCTTC
. TRBJ1-1 . 14 TRBV10-3 CAIREGLTNTEAFF TGTGCCATCAGGGAGGGACTGACGAACACTGAAGCTTTCTTT
. TRBJ2-5 . 15 TRBV11-3 CASSVVRRAPGTQYF TGTGCCAGCAGCGTAGTCCGGAGGGCACCCGGGACCCAGTACTTC
. TRBJ1-2 . 13 TRBV29-1 CSVEIRGPYGYTF TGCAGCGTTGAGATCAGGGGACCCTATGGCTACACCTTC
once TRBJ1-3 . 14 TRBV30 CAWSAARPGNTIYF TGTGCCTGGAGTGCGGCCCGACCTGGAAACACCATATATTTT
. TRBJ2-7 . 15 TRBV7-9 CASSPVRQSLGEQYF TGTGCCAGCAGCCCCGTACGACAGAGCCTGGGGGAGCAGTACTTC
. TRBJ2-1 TRBD2 16 TRBV24-1 CATSDLRLAGGDEQFF TGTGCCACCAGTGATTTGCGTCTAGCGGGAGGGGATGAGCAGTTCTTC
. TRBJ2-1 TRBD2 15 TRBV5-1 CASSFAAGARAEQFF TGCGCCAGCAGCTTTGCGGCGGGAGCTCGGGCTGAGCAGTTCTTC
. TRBJ2-7 . 11 TRBV6-5 CASSYIGLQYF TGTGCCAGCAGTTACATCGGCCTGCAGTACTTC
. TRBJ2-7 TRBD2 15 TRBV28 CASSLSTSGSYEQYF TGTGCCAGCAGTTTATCCACTAGCGGGAGTTACGAGCAGTACTTC
. TRBJ1-2 . 13 TRBV7-6 CASSLGSLNGYTF TGTGCCAGCAGCTTAGGTTCTTTAAACGGCTACACCTTC
. TRBJ1-2 TRBD1 14 TRBV5-1 CASTPRDRAYGYTF TGCGCCAGCACCCCACGCGACAGGGCCTATGGCTACACCTTC
. TRBJ2-2 TRBD1 15 TRBV27 CASSSGQAGTGELFF TGTGCCAGCAGTTCGGGACAGGCGGGAACCGGGGAGCTGTTTTTT
. TRBJ1-6 . 17 TRBV5-1 CASSLGGSRAKNSPLHF TGCGCCAGCAGCTTGGGAGGGTCCAGGGCGAAAAATTCACCCCTCCACTTT
. TRBJ2-5 TRBD1 15 TRBV4-2 CASSQDRGLGETQYF TGTGCCAGCAGCCAAGACAGGGGGCTGGGGGAGACCCAGTACTTC
. TRBJ2-7 . 15 TRBV4-1 CASSPRGAGSYEQYF TGCGCCAGCAGCCCCCGAGGAGCGGGCTCCTACGAGCAGTACTTC
. TRBJ1-1 . 12 TRBV28 CASSHREYTAFF TGTGCCAGCAGTCACAGGGAATATACGGCTTTCTTT
. TRBJ2-7 . 14 TRBV27 CASSLRENSYEQYF TGTGCCAGCAGTTTACGGGAGAACTCCTACGAGCAGTACTTC